The 24 T cell receptor beta chains below come from one sample, sequenced in a study of regulatory T cells in long-lasting Graves disease. Indicated time point: persistent/refractory GD, antithyroid drugs over 5 years with positive TRAb. Construction of the TCR library relied on RNA isolated from PBMCs. Arm-PCR of CDR3 regions and iRepertoire HTBI primers were used to build TCR beta libraries. Via MiXCR, TCRdb re-called the multiplex PCR reads, giving one row per CDR3 protein. The table includes some 470,000 distinct CDR3 sequences, roughly 21% detected once. This sample comprised peripheral blood mononuclear cells (PBMCs), obtained when the disease was refractory, from a patient treated with antithyroid drugs. The receptors originated from a female donor with Graves disease.

The rearrangement links TRBV19 to TRBJ1-6; 9 bases align to TRBD1. The CDR3 is made up of 14 amino acids. V lost 2 bases to trimming and J lost 10 bases; unmatched junction nucleotides: 3. Looked up from germline, CDR1 is LNHDA and CDR2 is SQIVND (reference sequence). Written as DNA, the CDR3 is TGTGCCAGTAGTATAACAGGGGGCGTCTCACCCCTCCACTTT. Translating it yields CASSITGGVSPLHF.

This clonotype came up a few times. The chain combines TRBV15 with TRBJ2-2, with TRBD1 identical over 10 bases. Losses at the gene ends were 0 bases for V and 3 bases for J; bases not matched to a gene: 7. The germline V gene has CDR1 LNHNV and CDR2 YYDKDF (reference sequence). The CDR3 is 18 residues long. The CDR3 sequence: CATSREMGQGTYTGELFF. The CDR3 DNA reads TGTGCCACCAGCAGAGAGATGGGACAGGGGACCTACACCGGGGAGCTGTTTTTT.

This sequence joins TRBV10-3 and TRBJ1-1; TRBD1 matches 7 bases. V gave up 6 bases and J gave up 1 base; unmatched junction bases: 2. The CDR3 is 13 amino acids. The germline CDR1 and CDR2 sequences are ENHRY and SYGVKD. CDR3 sequence reads: CAIRGQSNTEAFF. CDR3 coding DNA: TGTGCCATCAGGGGACAGTCGAACACTGAAGCTTTCTTT.

The J gene is TRBJ2-1, the V gene TRBV12-3 or TRBV12-4; tentative D call: TRBD2 (5 bases). This CDR3 has 14 amino acids. V shed 3 bases and J shed 5 bases, with 11 bases lying between them. In DNA form, the CDR3 reads TGTGCCAGCAGTTTTAGGGCGGGCGACAATGAGCAGTTCTTC. It specifies CASSFRAGDNEQFF.

The V gene is TRBV28, the J gene TRBJ2-7; D might be TRBD1 (5 bases). The V gene's germline CDR1 is MDHEN and CDR2 SYDVKM. V lost 6 bases and J lost 3, with 9 bases in between. The CDR3 runs to 12 residues. The DNA for the CDR3 is TGTGCCAGCAGGACGACAGTCTACGAGCAGTACTTC. Translating gives CASRTTVYEQYF.

This clonotype was seen repeatedly, ten times or more. The rearrangement joins TRBV6-1 to TRBJ1-2, with D perhaps matching TRBD1 (5 bases). With 6 bases removed from V and 6 bases from J, the gap between germline ends came to 14 bases. The length of the CDR3 is 13 residues. CDR1 is MNHNS, CDR2 SASEGT, per germline. Here the CDR3 reads CASRAGYRDGYTF. DNA for the CDR3: TGTGCCAGCAGGGCAGGGTATAGAGATGGCTACACCTTC.

This rearrangement joins TRBV20-1 to TRBJ2-7, with unresolved D. This CDR3 contains 14 residues. CDR1 and CDR2 from the germline V gene are DFQATT and SNEGSKA (reference sequence). V lost 0 bases and J 6 bases, leaving 15 bases between the germline ends. CDR3 sequence (DNA): TGCAGTGCTAGAGATCTGCGTCGGAGTAGCGAGCAGTACTTC. Encoded protein: CSARDLRRSSEQYF.

There are many counts of this clonotype. This sequence joins TRBV6-1 and TRBJ2-5; D is tentatively TRBD1 or TRBD2 (5 bases each). This CDR3 is built from 13 residues. Per the germline V gene, CDR1 is MNHNS and CDR2 is SASEGT. Trimming left V 4 bases short and J 5 bases short, with 11 bases between. CDR3: CASSGWGSETQYF. The DNA for the CDR3 is TGTGCCAGCAGTGGTTGGGGGTCCGAGACCCAGTACTTC.

V gene TRBV9 combines with J gene TRBJ1-5; D is possibly TRBD1 (5 bases). From germline, CDR1 is SGDLS and CDR2 YYNGEE. V was cut by 2 bases and J by 7 bases, with 16 bases left in between. The CDR3 has 15 amino acids. In nucleotides, the CDR3 is TGTGCCAGCAGCGTCGGTACAGGTACCGAACAGCCCCAGCATTTT. Residues: CASSVGTGTEQPQHF.

The CDR3 DNA reads as TGTGCCAGCAGTTACTCGGAGCTAGCGGGAGCCTACGAGCAGTACTTC. It translates to CASSYSELAGAYEQYF. This sequence joins TRBV6-6 and TRBJ2-7, with 10 bases that match TRBD2. J was trimmed by 2 bases and V by 0 bases; bases with no gene match: 4. Looked up from germline, CDR1 is MNHNY and CDR2 is SVGAGI (reference sequence). The CDR3 sequence is 16 residues long.

This clonotype was seen repeatedly, ten times or more. The chain uses TRBV28 and TRBJ1-5, with D possibly being TRBD1 (5 bases). Germline CDR1 MDHEN, CDR2 SYDVKM. V lost 3 bases, J lost 2 bases, and 14 bases lay in between. This CDR3 is built from 16 residues. CDR3 sequence: CASSLFQGSGNQPQHF. The CDR3 DNA is TGTGCCAGCAGTTTGTTCCAGGGCAGTGGCAATCAGCCCCAGCATTTT. Together with reference TRBV28 and TRBJ1-5, the CDR3 gives the full variable domain: DVKVTQSSRYLVKRTGEKVFLECVQDMDHENMFWYRQDPGLGLRLIYFSYDVKMKEKGDIPEGYSVSREKKERFSLILESASTNQTSMYLCASSLFQGSGNQPQHFGDGTRLSIL.

This clonotype was detected only a few times. The rearrangement uses TRBV7-9 and TRBJ2-3; weak D call: TRBD1 (5 bases). V lost 4 bases and J 2 bases, leaving 16 bases between the germline ends. This CDR3 comprises 16 residues. Germline V gene sequence: CDR1 SEHNR, CDR2 FQNEAQ (reference sequence). CDR3 in DNA: TGTGCCAGCAGCTCCCCGAGACAGAGAATCACAGATACGCAGTATTTT. It encodes CASSSPRQRITDTQYF.

At least ten counts were recorded for this clonotype. J is TRBJ1-5 and V is TRBV12-3 or TRBV12-4, with a tentative D call TRBD1 (5 bases). V shed 5 bases and J shed 4 bases, with 15 bases lying between them. This CDR3 contains 15 residues. The CDR3 bases are TGTGCCAGCAGTGCGCCTCGGGAGGGGAATCAGCCCCAGCATTTT. Its protein is CASSAPREGNQPQHF.

The V call is TRBV14, the J call TRBJ1-6, with D unclear. This CDR3 region has 14 residues. Germline V lookup: CDR1 SGHDN, CDR2 FVKESK. Trimming shortened V by 1 base and J by 11 bases, and 12 bases separated the two germline ends. The CDR3 DNA is TGTGCCAGCAGCCAAGGACTGGGAGGGACACCCCTCCACTTT. Encoded protein: CASSQGLGGTPLHF.

In its sample, this clonotype was seen a few times. V is TRBV5-1 and J is TRBJ2-1; the D gene is possibly TRBD2 (6 bases). The CDR3 is 16 amino acids. Germline V gives CDR1 SGHRS, CDR2 YFSETQ. V gave up 0 bases and J gave up 7 bases, with 17 bases separating them. The CDR3 reads CASSLGSRGPLNEQFF. The CDR3 DNA sequence: TGCGCCAGCAGCTTGGGCTCGCGGGGTCCTCTGAATGAGCAGTTCTTC.

This clonotype was detected ten times or more. The V call is TRBV6-9, the J call TRBJ1-5, with unresolved D. From germline, CDR1 is MNHGY and CDR2 SVAAGI. The CDR3 has 12 residues. V dropped 3 bases and J dropped 4 bases, with 4 bases sitting between them. The CDR3 DNA is TGTGCCAGCAGTTACCAAAATCAGCCCCAGCATTTT. Protein sequence: CASSYQNQPQHF.

This clonotype was observed many times. The V and J genes are TRBV11-2 and TRBJ1-1; TRBD1 matches at 10 bases. V was clipped by 5 bases and J by 3 bases; unmatched bases: 9. Germline V CDR1 and CDR2: SGHAT, FQNNGV. This CDR3 is built from 16 residues. The CDR3 loop is CASSILTGGRDTEAFF. The CDR3 region has the DNA TGTGCCAGCAGCATCCTGACAGGGGGCAGGGACACTGAAGCTTTCTTT.

This clonotype was recorded only once. CDR3 residues: CASSLVSAAVGELFF. The CDR3 nucleotides read TGTGCCAGCAGCTTAGTATCTGCGGCGGTCGGGGAGCTGTTTTTT. J is TRBJ2-2 and V is TRBV7-9, with D unclear. Trimming left V 1 base short and J 7 bases short, with 13 bases between. From germline, CDR1 is SEHNR and CDR2 FQNEAQ (reference sequence). The CDR3 length is 15 residues.

This clonotype has at least ten counts. The rearrangement uses TRBV7-2 and TRBJ2-7; 7 nucleotides align to TRBD2. Germline V gene lookup returns CDR1 SGHTA and CDR2 FQGNSA. J was trimmed by 6 bases and V by 5 bases; bases with no gene match: 7. The CDR3 consists of 13 residues. The CDR3 coding sequence is TGTGCCAGCAGCCCAGGGACTATGGGCGAGCAGTACTTC. This encodes CASSPGTMGEQYF.

This clonotype was counted at least ten times. V usage is TRBV12-3 or TRBV12-4 and J usage is TRBJ1-5; D perhaps matches TRBD1 (5 bases). The CDR3 length is 15 residues. Trimming took 8 bases from V and 1 from J, leaving 15 bases between them. The CDR3 nucleotides are TGTGCCAGCTCCTCGGGGGGTCAGAGCAATCAGCCCCAGCATTTT. Translating it yields CASSSGGQSNQPQHF.

The V gene is TRBV24-1, the J gene TRBJ2-3; D is unclear. There are 13 residues in the CDR3. The germline gives CDR1 KGHDR, CDR2 SFDVKD. V gave up 3 bases and J gave up 6 bases, with 9 bases separating them. In DNA, the CDR3 is TGTGCCACCAGTGATACCTTCGCCGATACGCAGTATTTT. Amino acid sequence: CATSDTFADTQYF.

J is TRBJ1-4 and V is TRBV4-3, with a weak D call TRBD1 (5 bases). The ends were cut back, 4 bases at V and 12 bases at J, with 15 bases in the middle. This CDR3 is built from 13 residues. From germline, CDR1 is LGHNA and CDR2 YSLEER. DNA of the CDR3: TGCGCCAGCAGCCCCATGATGACAGCCCAACTGTTTTTT. Amino acids: CASSPMMTAQLFF.

This clonotype was detected only once. The rearrangement joins TRBV11-3 to TRBJ2-3, with 9 bases matching TRBD2. The CDR3 length is 16 residues. Trimming removed 5 bases from V and 4 bases from J; junction bases left unmatched: 10. Per germline, CDR1 SGHNT and CDR2 YENEEA. CDR3 protein: CASSTRLAVGSDTQYF. DNA of the CDR3: TGTGCCAGCAGCACCCGACTAGCGGTGGGGTCAGATACGCAGTATTTT.

Ten or more counts support this clonotype. This chain links TRBV28 with TRBJ1-2, with D perhaps TRBD1 (5 bases). Deletions cut 3 bases from V and 4 bases from J, with 9 bases between. CDR1 is MDHEN and CDR2 is SYDVKM in the germline V gene. CDR3 length: 13 residues. CDR3 DNA: TGTGCCAGCAGTTTGGAGACAGTCTATGGCTACACCTTC. It yields the protein CASSLETVYGYTF.